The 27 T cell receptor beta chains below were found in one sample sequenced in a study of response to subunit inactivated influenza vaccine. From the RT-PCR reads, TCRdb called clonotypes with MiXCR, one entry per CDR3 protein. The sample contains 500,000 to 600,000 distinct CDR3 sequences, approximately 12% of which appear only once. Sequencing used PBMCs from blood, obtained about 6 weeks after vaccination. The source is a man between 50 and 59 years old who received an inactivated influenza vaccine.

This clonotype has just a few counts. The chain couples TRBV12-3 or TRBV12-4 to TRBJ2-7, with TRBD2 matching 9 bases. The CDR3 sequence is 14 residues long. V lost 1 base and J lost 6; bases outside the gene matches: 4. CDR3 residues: CASSLGGTSLEQYF. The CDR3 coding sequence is TGTGCCAGCAGTTTAGGAGGGACTAGCCTCGAGCAGTACTTC.

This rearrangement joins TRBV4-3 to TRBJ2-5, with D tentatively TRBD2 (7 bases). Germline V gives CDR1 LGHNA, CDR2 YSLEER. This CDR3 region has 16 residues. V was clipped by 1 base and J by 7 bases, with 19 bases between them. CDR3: CASSQGPRGQRGTQYF. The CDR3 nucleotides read TGCGCCAGCAGCCAAGGACCTCGAGGACAGCGGGGGACCCAGTACTTC.

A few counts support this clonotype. For the CDR3, the DNA is TGTGCCAGCAGCGAGTACAGCGGGGGGGCCGGGGAGCTGTTTTTT. Amino acid sequence: CASSEYSGGAGELFF. The chain employs TRBV5-6 and TRBJ2-2; 10 nucleotides match TRBD2. The CDR3 has 15 amino acids. The V and J ends lost 4 bases and 6 bases, in that order; junction bases with no gene match: 6. Germline V gene data show CDR1 as SGHDT and CDR2 as YYEEEE. Full variable domain (remainder filled in from reference TRBV5-6 and TRBJ2-2): DAGVTQSPTHLIKTRGQQVTLRCSPKSGHDTVSWYQQALGQGPQFIFQYYEEEERQRGNFPDRFSGHQFPNYSSELNVNALLLGDSALYLCASSEYSGGAGELFFGEGSRLTVL.

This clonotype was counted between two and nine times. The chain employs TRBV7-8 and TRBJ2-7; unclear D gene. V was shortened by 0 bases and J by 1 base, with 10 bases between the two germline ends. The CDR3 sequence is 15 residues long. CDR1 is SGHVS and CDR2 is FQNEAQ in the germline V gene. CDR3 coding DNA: TGTGCCAGCAGCTTAGCCGGGCTTGAATCCTACGAGCAGTACTTC. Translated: CASSLAGLESYEQYF.

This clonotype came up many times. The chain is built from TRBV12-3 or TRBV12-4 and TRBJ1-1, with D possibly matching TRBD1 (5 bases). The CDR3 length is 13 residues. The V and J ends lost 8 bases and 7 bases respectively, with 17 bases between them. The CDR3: CASGREGTNEAFF. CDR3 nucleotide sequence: TGTGCCAGCGGCAGGGAGGGAACAAATGAAGCTTTCTTT.

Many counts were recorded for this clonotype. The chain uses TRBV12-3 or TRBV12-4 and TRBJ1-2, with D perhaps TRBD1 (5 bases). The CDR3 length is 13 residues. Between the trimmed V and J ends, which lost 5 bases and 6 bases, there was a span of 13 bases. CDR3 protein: CASSPNRRDGYTF. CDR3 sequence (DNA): TGTGCCAGCAGTCCTAACAGGAGAGATGGCTACACCTTC.

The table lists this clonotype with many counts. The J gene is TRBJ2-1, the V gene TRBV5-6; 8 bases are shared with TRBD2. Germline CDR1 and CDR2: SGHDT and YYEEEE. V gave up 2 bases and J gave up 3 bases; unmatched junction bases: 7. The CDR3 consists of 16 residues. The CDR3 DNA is TGTGCCAGCAGCTTCGGGTTAACTAGCGGCTACAATGAGCAGTTCTTC. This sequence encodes CASSFGLTSGYNEQFF.

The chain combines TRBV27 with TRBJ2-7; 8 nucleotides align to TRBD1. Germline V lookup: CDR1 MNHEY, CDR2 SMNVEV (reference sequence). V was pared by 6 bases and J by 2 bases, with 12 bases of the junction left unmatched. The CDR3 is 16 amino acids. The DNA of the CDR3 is TGTGCCAGCAGACGTACTGACAGGGGCGGCACCTACGAGCAGTACTTC. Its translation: CASRRTDRGGTYEQYF.

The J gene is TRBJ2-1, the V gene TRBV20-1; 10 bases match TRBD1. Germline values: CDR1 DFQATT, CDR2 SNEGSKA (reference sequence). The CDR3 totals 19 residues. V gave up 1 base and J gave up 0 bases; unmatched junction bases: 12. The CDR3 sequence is CSARGPGQGRAGSYNEQFF. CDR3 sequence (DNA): TGCAGTGCTAGAGGGCCGGGACAGGGGCGAGCTGGCTCCTACAATGAGCAGTTCTTC.

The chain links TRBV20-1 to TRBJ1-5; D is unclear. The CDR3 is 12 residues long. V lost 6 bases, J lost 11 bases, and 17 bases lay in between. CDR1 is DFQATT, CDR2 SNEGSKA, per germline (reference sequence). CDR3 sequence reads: CSALSELGAQHF. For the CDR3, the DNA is TGCAGTGCCCTGTCGGAGCTTGGAGCCCAGCATTTT.

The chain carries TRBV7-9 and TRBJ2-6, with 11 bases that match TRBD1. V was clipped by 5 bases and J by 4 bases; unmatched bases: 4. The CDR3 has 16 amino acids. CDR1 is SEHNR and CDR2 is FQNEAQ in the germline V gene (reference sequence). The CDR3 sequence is CASSPDRGQGANVLTF. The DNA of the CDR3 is TGTGCCAGCAGCCCGGACAGGGGGCAAGGGGCCAACGTCCTGACTTTC.

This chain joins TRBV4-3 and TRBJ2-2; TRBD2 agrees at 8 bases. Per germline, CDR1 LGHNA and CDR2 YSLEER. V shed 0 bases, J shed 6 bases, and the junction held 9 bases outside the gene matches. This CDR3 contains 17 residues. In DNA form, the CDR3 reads TGCGCCAGCAGCCAAGAAGGAGGACTAGCCTTTGCCGGGGAGCTGTTTTTT. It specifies CASSQEGGLAFAGELFF.

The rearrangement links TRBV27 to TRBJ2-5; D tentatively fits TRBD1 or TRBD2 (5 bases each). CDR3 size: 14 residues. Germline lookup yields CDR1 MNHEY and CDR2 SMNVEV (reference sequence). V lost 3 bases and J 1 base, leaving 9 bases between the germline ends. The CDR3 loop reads CASSFWGTQETQYF. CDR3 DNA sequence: TGTGCCAGCAGTTTTTGGGGGACCCAAGAGACCCAGTACTTC.

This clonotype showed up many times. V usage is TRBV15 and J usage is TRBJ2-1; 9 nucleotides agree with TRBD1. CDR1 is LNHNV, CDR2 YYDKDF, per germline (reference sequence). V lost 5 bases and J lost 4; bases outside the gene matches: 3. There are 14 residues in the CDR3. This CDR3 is CATSGTGRYNEQFF. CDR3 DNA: TGTGCCACCAGCGGGACAGGGCGGTACAATGAGCAGTTCTTC.

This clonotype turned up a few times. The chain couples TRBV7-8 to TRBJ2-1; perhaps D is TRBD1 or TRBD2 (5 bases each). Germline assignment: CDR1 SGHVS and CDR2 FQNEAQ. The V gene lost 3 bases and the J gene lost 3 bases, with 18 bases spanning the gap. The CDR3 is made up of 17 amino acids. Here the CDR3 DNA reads TGTGCCAGCAGCTTGACCCACGGGACCAAAGACTACAATGAGCAGTTCTTC. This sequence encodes CASSLTHGTKDYNEQFF. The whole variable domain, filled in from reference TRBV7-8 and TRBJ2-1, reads GAGVSQSPRYKVAKRGQDVALRCDPISGHVSLFWYQQALGQGPEFLTYFQNEAQLDKSGLPSDRFFAERPEGSVSTLKIQRTQQEDSAVYLCASSLTHGTKDYNEQFFGPGTRLTVL.

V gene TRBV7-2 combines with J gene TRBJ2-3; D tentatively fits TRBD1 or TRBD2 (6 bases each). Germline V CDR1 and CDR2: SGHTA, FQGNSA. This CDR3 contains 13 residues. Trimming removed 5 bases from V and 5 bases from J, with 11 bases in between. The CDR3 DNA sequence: TGTGCCAGCAGCCGAGGGGGGCTAGATACGCAGTATTTT. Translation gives CASSRGGLDTQYF.

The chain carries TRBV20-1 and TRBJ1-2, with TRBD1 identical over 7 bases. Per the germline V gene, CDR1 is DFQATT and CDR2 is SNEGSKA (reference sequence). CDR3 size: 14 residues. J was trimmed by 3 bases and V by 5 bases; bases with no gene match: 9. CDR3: CSAGVWGTDYGYTF. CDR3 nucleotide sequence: TGCAGTGCTGGAGTATGGGGGACAGACTATGGCTACACCTTC.

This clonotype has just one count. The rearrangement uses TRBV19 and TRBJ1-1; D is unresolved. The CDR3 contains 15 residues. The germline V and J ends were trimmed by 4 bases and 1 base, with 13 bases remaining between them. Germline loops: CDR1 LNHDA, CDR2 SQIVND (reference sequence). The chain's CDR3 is CASSTREGSNTEAFF. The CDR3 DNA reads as TGTGCCAGTAGTACCCGGGAGGGCTCGAACACTGAAGCTTTCTTT.

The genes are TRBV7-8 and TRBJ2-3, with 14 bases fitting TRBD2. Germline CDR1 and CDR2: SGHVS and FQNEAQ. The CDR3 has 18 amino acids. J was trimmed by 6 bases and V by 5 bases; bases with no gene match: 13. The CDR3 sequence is CASSPPGLAGALADTQYF. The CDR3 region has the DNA TGTGCCAGCAGCCCACCGGGACTAGCGGGGGCCCTGGCCGATACGCAGTATTTT.

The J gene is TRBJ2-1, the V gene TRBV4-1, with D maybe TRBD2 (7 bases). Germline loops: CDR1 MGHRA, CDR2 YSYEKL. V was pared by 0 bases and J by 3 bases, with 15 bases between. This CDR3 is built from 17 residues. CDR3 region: CASSQDARGAFYNEQFF. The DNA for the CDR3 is TGCGCCAGCAGCCAAGATGCACGGGGGGCCTTCTACAATGAGCAGTTCTTC.

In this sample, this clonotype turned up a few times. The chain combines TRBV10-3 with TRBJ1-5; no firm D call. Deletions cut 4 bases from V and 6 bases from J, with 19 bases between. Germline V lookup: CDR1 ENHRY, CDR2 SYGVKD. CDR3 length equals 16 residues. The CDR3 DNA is TGTGCCATCAGTGCACAGATACCACAACGGGGTCAGCCCCAGCATTTT. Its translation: CAISAQIPQRGQPQHF.

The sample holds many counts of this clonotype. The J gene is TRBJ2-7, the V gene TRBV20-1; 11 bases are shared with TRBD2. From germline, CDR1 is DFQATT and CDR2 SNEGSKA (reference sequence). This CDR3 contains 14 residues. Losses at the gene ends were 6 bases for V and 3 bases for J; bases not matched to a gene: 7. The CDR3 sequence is CSAKSGTSGYEQYF. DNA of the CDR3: TGCAGTGCCAAATCCGGGACTAGCGGCTACGAGCAGTACTTC.

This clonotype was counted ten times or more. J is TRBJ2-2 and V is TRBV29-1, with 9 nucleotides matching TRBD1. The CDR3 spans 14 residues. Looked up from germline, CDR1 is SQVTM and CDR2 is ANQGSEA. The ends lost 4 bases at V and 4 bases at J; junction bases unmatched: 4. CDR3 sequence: CSVGRTGVTGELFF. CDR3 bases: TGCAGCGTTGGAAGGACAGGGGTCACCGGGGAGCTGTTTTTT.

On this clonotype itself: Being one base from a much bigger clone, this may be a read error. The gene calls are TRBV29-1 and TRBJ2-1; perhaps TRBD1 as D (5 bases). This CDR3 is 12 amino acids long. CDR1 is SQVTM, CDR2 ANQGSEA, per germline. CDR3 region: CSALGPNNEQIF. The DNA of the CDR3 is TGCAGCGCCTTGGGGCCCAACAATGAGCAGATCTTC.

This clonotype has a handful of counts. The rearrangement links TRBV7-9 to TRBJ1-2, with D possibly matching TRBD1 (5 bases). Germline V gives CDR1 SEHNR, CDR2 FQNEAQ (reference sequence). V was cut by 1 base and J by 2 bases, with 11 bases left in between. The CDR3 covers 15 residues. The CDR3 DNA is TGTGCCAGCAGCTTAGTCGGAGGACAAAACTATGGCTACACCTTC. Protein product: CASSLVGGQNYGYTF. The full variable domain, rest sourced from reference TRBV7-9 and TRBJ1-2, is DTGVSQNPRHKITKRGQNVTFRCDPISEHNRLYWYRQTLGQGPEFLTYFQNEAQLEKSRLLSDRFSAERPKGSFSTLEIQRTEQGDSAMYLCASSLVGGQNYGYTFGSGTRLTVV.

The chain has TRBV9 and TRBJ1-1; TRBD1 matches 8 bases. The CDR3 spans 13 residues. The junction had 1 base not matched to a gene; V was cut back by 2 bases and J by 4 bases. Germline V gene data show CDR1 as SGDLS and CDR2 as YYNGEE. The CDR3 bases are TGTGCCAGCAGCGTTGGGACAGGCACTGAAGCTTTCTTT. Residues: CASSVGTGTEAFF.

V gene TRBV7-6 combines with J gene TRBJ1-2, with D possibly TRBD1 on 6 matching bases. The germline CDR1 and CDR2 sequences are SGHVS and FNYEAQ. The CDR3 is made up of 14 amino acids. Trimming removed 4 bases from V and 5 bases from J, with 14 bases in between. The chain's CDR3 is CASSSSAGEYGYTF. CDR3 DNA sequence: TGTGCCAGCAGCTCCAGCGCAGGGGAGTATGGCTACACCTTC. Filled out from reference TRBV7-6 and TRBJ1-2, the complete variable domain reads GAGVSQSPRYKVTKRGQDVALRCDPISGHVSLYWYRQALGQGPEFLTYFNYEAQQDKSGLPNDRFSAERPEGSISTLTIQRTEQRDSAMYRCASSSSAGEYGYTFGSGTRLTVV.